This TCR beta chain derives from a study of cytomegalovirus exposure and HLA in healthy donors. Notes on the study in general: A later analysis associated 15,000 to 20,000 TCR beta sequences with HLA alleles at a 0.05 false discovery rate. A later analysis by the authors found several of the most significant clusters apparently linked to common viral pathogens. The presence/absence work took it that sequencing depth was about the same across donors. For TCR beta chains, V- and J-gene trimming was later linked to a missense DCLRE1C variant.

This clone was observed a few times. The antigen is unknown. The CDR3 contains 13 residues. V was pared by 2 bases and J by 3 bases, with 1 base of the junction left unmatched. CDR1 and CDR2 from the germline V gene are SEHNR and FQNEAQ (reference sequence). PCR employed 60 Vbeta and 13 Jbeta primers. This table comes from immunoSEQ multiplex PCR, and its TCRdb copy is limited to in-frame clones, with some not included. The table shows fewer than 130,000 clones, with around four fifths occurring only once. The clonotype comes from a man aged 25-45 years in good health and CMV-seropositive. Sequencing input: PBMCs. This sequence joins TRBV7-9 and TRBJ2-7; 7 bases match TRBD1. The CDR3 sequence: CASSLRDSYEQYF. CDR3 nucleotides: TGTGCCAGCAGCTTAAGGGACAGCTACGAGCAGTACTTC.